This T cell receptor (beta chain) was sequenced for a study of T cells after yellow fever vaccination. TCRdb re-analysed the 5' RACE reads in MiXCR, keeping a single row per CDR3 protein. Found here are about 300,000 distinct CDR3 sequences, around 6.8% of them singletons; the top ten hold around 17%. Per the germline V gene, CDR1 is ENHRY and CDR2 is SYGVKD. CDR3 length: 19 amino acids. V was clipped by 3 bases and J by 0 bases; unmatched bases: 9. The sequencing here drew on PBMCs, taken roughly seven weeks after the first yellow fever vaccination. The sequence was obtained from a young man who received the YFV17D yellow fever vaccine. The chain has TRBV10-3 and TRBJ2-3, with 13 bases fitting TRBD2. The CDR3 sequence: CAISEKGLAGSASTDTQYF. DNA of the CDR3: TGTGCCATCAGTGAAAAGGGACTAGCGGGATCGGCTAGCACAGATACGCAGTATTTT.